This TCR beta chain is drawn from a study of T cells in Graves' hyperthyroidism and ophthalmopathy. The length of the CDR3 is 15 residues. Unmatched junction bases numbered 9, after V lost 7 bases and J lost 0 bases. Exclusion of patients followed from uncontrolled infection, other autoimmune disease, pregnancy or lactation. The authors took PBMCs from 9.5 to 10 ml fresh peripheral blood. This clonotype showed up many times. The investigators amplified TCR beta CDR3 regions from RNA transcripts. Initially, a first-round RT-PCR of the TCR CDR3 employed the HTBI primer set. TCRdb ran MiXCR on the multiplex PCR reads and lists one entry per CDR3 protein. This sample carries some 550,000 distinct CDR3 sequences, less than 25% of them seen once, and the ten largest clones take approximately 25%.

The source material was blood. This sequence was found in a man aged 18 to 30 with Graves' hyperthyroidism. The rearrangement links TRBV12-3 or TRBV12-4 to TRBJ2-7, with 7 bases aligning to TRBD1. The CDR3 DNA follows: TGTGCCAGCACCGATGAGACAGGGAGCTCCTACGAGCAGTACTTC. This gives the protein CASTDETGSSYEQYF.